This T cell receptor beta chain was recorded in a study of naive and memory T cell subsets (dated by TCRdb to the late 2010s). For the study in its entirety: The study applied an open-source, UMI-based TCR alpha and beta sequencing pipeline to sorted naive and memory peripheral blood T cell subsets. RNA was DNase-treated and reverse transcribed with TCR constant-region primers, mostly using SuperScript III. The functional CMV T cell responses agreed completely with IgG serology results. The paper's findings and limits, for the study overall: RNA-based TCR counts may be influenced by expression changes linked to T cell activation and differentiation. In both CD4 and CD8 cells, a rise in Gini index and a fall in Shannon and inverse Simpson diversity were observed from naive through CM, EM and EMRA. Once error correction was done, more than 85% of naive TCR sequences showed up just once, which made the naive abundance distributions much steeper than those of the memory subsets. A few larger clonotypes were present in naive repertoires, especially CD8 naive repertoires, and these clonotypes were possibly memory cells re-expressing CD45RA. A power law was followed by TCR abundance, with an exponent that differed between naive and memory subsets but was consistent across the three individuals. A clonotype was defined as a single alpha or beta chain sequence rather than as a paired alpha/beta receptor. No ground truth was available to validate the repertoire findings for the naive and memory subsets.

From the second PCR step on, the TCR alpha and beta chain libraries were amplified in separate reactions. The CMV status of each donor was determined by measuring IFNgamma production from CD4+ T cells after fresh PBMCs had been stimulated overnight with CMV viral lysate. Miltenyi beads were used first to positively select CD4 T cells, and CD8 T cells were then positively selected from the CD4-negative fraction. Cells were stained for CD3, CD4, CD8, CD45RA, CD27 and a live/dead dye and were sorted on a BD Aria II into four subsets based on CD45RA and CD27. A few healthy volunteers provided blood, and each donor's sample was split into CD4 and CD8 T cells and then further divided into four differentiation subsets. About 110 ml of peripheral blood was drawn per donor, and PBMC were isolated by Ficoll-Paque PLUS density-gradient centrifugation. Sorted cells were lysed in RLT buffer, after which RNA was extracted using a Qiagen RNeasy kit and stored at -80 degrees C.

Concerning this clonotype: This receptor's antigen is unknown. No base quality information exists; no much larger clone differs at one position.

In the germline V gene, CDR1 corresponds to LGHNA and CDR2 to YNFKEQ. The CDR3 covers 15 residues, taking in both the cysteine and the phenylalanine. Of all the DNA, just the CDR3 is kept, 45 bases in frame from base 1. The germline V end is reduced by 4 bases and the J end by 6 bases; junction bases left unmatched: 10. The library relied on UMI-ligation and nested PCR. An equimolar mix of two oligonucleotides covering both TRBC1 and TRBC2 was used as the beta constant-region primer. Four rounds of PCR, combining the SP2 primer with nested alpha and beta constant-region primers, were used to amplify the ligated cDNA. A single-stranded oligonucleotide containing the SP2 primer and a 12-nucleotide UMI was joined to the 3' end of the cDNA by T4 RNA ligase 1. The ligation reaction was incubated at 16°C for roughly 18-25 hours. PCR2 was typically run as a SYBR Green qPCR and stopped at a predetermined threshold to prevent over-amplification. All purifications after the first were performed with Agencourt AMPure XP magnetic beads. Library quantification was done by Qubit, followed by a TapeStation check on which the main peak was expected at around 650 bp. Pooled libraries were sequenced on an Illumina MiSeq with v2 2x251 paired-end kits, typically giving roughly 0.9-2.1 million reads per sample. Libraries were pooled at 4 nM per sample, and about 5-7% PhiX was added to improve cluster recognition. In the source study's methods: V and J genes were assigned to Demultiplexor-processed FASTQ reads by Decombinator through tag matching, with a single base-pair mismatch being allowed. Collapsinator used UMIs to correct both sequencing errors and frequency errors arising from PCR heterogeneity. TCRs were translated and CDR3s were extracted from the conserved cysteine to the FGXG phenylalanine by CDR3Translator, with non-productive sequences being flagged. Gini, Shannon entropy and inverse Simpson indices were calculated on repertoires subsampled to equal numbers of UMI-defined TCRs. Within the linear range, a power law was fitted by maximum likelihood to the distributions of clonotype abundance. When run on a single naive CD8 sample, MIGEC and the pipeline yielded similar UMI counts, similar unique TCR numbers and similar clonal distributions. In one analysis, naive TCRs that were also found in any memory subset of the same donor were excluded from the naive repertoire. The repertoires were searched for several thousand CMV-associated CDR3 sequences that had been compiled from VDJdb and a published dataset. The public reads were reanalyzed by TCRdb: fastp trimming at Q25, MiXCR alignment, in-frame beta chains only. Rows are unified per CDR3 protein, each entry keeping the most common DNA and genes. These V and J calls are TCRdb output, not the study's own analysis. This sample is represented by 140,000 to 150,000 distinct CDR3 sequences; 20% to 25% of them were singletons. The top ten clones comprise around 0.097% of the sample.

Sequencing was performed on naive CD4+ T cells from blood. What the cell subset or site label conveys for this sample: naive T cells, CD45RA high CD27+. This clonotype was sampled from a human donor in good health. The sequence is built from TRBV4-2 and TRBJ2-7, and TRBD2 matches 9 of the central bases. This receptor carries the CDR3 CASSPLAGAPREQYF. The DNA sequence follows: TGTGCCAGCAGCCCCTTAGCGGGAGCCCCCCGCGAGCAGTACTTC.